This entry lists 29 T cell receptor beta chains sequenced from one sample in a study of blood T cell repertoires in COVID-19. The protocol was immunoSEQ multiplex PCR, while the TCRdb copy is restricted to in-frame clones and leaves out a portion. This sample has 150,000 or so clones, with 74% found just once. What was sequenced was peripheral blood. These receptors were obtained from a woman of 80 years or more with acute or convalescent COVID-19.

Only a few counts were recorded for this clone. The chain recombines TRBV12-3 or TRBV12-4 with TRBJ2-7; D not resolved. Between the trimmed V and J ends, which lost 4 bases and 4 bases, there was a span of 8 bases. The CDR3 has 12 residues. CDR3 loop: CASSSIHYEQYF. Written as DNA, the CDR3 is TGTGCCAGCAGTTCAATCCATTACGAGCAGTACTTC.

This clone has just a few counts. This chain's CDR3 is CASSGRVRELFF. In DNA, the CDR3 is TGTGCCAGCAGTGGCAGGGTCAGGGAGCTGTTTTTT. V is TRBV2 and J is TRBJ2-2; possibly TRBD1 for D (5 bases). V lost 4 bases and J 9 bases, leaving 9 bases between the germline ends. Per the germline V gene, CDR1 is SNHLY and CDR2 is FYNNEI. The CDR3 covers 12 residues.

The chain is built from TRBV5-1 and TRBJ2-7; perhaps TRBD2 as D (6 bases). The V gene's germline CDR1 is SGHRS and CDR2 YFSETQ. V gave up 4 bases and J gave up 2 bases, with 19 bases separating them. This CDR3 comprises 16 residues. In nucleotides, the CDR3 is TGCGCCAGCAGCCCTGATGTGTCGGGGGAAACCTACGAGCAGTACTTC. It translates to CASSPDVSGETYEQYF.

This clone occurred a few times. The chain combines TRBV30 with TRBJ2-3; D is perhaps TRBD2 (6 bases). The ends were cut back, 6 bases at V and 7 bases at J, with 8 bases in the middle. The CDR3 loop spans 10 amino acids. From germline, CDR1 is GTSNPN and CDR2 SVGIG (reference sequence). The CDR3 nucleotides are TGTGCCTGCGGACTAAATACGCAGTATTTT. It codes for CACGLNTQYF.

The chain couples TRBV18 to TRBJ2-7; unclear D gene. This CDR3 region has 15 residues. Per the germline V gene, CDR1 is KGHSH and CDR2 is LQKENI. V lost 0 bases and J lost 0, with 9 bases in between. For the CDR3, the DNA is TGTGCCAGCTCACCACCGAGTATGCCCTCCTACGAGCAGTACTTC. Amino acid sequence: CASSPPSMPSYEQYF. Full variable domain (missing parts from reference TRBV18 and TRBJ2-7): NAGVMQNPRHLVRRRGQEARLRCSPMKGHSHVYWYRQLPEEGLKFMVYLQKENIIDESGMPKERFSAEFPKEGPSILRIQQVVRGDSAAYFCASSPPSMPSYEQYFGPGTRLTVT.

The rearrangement links TRBV3-1 (or the pseudogene TRBV3-2) to TRBJ1-5; maybe TRBD1 (5 bases). V lost 0 bases to trimming and J lost 1 base, with 10 bases between them. Germline CDR1 LGHDT, CDR2 YNNKEL (reference sequence). The CDR3 contains 16 residues. The CDR3 protein is CASSQDTRGSNQPQHF. The CDR3 DNA reads as TGTGCCAGCAGCCAAGATACCCGGGGGAGCAATCAGCCCCAGCATTTT.

This chain connects TRBV4-2 to TRBJ1-2, with D perhaps TRBD1 (6 bases). The CDR3 is 18 amino acids. Trimming left V 1 base short and J 1 base short, with 19 bases between. Germline CDR1 LGHNA, CDR2 YNFKEQ. This CDR3 is CASSQAIGGDTFNYGYTF. In nucleotides, the CDR3 is TGTGCCAGCAGCCAAGCGATTGGGGGGGACACTTTTAACTATGGCTACACCTTC.

This clone appeared a few times. The genes are TRBV28 and TRBJ1-4; 8 bases align to TRBD1. V gave up 6 bases and J gave up 6 bases; unmatched junction bases: 6. The CDR3 sequence is 14 residues long. Germline V lookup: CDR1 MDHEN, CDR2 SYDVKM. The CDR3 sequence: CASREDRVDEKLFF. DNA for the CDR3: TGTGCCAGCAGAGAGGACAGGGTCGATGAAAAACTGTTTTTT.

The rearrangement uses TRBV5-1 and TRBJ1-4, with 7 bases matching TRBD1. V lost 0 bases, J lost 8 bases, and 4 bases stayed unmatched. The V gene's germline CDR1 is SGHRS and CDR2 YFSETQ. This CDR3 is 14 amino acids long. CDR3 region: CASSLGQGREKLFF. CDR3 nucleotide sequence: TGCGCCAGCAGCTTGGGACAGGGCCGGGAAAAACTGTTTTTT. Complete variable domain (other parts from reference TRBV5-1 and TRBJ1-4): KAGVTQTPRYLIKTRGQQVTLSCSPISGHRSVSWYQQTPGQGLQFLFEYFSETQRNKGNFPGRFSGRQFSNSRSEMNVSTLELGDSALYLCASSLGQGREKLFFGSGTQLSVL.

This chain uses TRBV12-3 or TRBV12-4 with TRBJ1-5; D ambiguous. Between the trimmed V and J ends, which lost 7 bases and 3 bases, there was a span of 10 bases. The CDR3 length is 13 residues. CDR3 DNA sequence: TGTGCCAGCAAGGAGACGGCCAATCAGCCCCAGCATTTT. Its translation: CASKETANQPQHF.

The V and J genes are TRBV5-1 and TRBJ1-1; 7 nucleotides match TRBD1. V lost 4 bases and J lost 4; bases outside the gene matches: 7. The CDR3 sequence is 14 residues long. From germline, CDR1 is SGHRS and CDR2 YFSETQ. CDR3 amino acids: CASSQGVGGTEAFF. CDR3 in DNA: TGCGCCAGCAGCCAGGGGGTCGGGGGCACTGAAGCTTTCTTT.

The chain couples TRBV29-1 to TRBJ1-3; TRBD1 aligns across 9 bases. V was clipped by 3 bases and J by 5 bases; unmatched bases: 8. The CDR3 is 15 amino acids. Germline V gene sequence: CDR1 SQVTM, CDR2 ANQGSEA. The CDR3 region is CSVEPRDRVRNTIYF. The CDR3 DNA sequence: TGCAGCGTTGAGCCCCGGGACAGGGTTAGAAACACCATATATTTT.

The chain combines TRBV6-5 with TRBJ2-5; tentative D call: TRBD2 (7 bases). Germline CDR1 is MNHEY and CDR2 is SVGAGI. The V end was cut by 7 bases, the J end by 4 bases, with 16 bases between. CDR3 length equals 14 residues. The CDR3 here is CASIKQGGVETQYF. The CDR3, as DNA: TGTGCCAGCATTAAACAGGGAGGGGTAGAGACCCAGTACTTC.

The V gene is TRBV24-1, the J gene TRBJ2-1; 9 bases are shared with TRBD1. In germline, CDR1 is KGHDR, CDR2 SFDVKD. The CDR3 has 15 residues. Trimming cost V 3 bases and J 8 bases; bases outside gene matches: 7. CDR3 loop: CATSDARQGVYEQFF. The DNA of the CDR3 is TGTGCCACCAGTGATGCCCGACAGGGGGTATATGAGCAGTTCTTC.

As DNA, the CDR3 is TGTGCCAGCAGCTTTAGCGGGAGAGTAAATGAGCAGTTCTTC. It specifies CASSFSGRVNEQFF. The chain employs TRBV7-9 and TRBJ2-1; 9 bases are shared with TRBD2. The CDR3 is 14 residues long. The V gene end was trimmed by 3 bases and the J gene end by 7 bases; junction bases not matched to a gene: 4. The V gene's germline CDR1 is SEHNR and CDR2 FQNEAQ (reference sequence).

This chain links TRBV7-3 with TRBJ2-2, with a possible D match to TRBD2 (5 bases). Germline lookup yields CDR1 SGHTA and CDR2 FQGTGA. V was trimmed by 9 bases and J by 6 bases, leaving 17 bases between them. The CDR3 sequence is 14 residues long. CDR3 sequence reads: CASRSQAGPGELFF. The DNA of the CDR3 is TGTGCCAGTCGGAGCCAGGCGGGTCCCGGGGAGCTGTTTTTT.

This chain uses TRBV11-3 with TRBJ2-1; 7 bases agree with TRBD2. CDR3 length equals 15 residues. CDR1 is SGHNT and CDR2 is YENEEA in the germline V gene. The J segment lost 6 bases and the V segment lost 5 bases, leaving 10 bases of the junction unmatched. The CDR3: CASSRGASGPNEQFF. The CDR3 nucleotides read TGTGCCAGCAGCCGAGGGGCTAGCGGACCCAATGAGCAGTTCTTC.

The rearrangement links TRBV5-1 to TRBJ2-1; 8 bases match TRBD2. V shed 1 base, J shed 4 bases, and the junction held 4 bases outside the gene matches. This CDR3 is 15 amino acids long. Germline assignment: CDR1 SGHRS and CDR2 YFSETQ. The CDR3 nucleotides are TGCGCCAGCAGCTTGTTTCCGGGAGGGTACAATGAGCAGTTCTTC. It yields the protein CASSLFPGGYNEQFF.

This clone has a handful of counts. This rearrangement joins TRBV4-3 to TRBJ2-3; D possibly corresponds to TRBD1 (6 bases). The V gene's germline CDR1 is LGHNA and CDR2 YSLEER. The length of the CDR3 is 17 residues. Trimming took off 0 bases at V and 1 base at J, with 14 bases between the two ends. This chain's CDR3 is CASSQDDARTGTDTQYF. The CDR3 nucleotides read TGCGCCAGCAGCCAAGATGACGCGAGGACAGGCACAGATACGCAGTATTTT.

This chain connects TRBV7-9 to TRBJ1-1; D not certain. The CDR3 consists of 16 residues. V shed 2 bases and J shed 1 base, with 14 bases lying between them. In germline, CDR1 is SEHNR, CDR2 FQNEAQ (reference sequence). The CDR3 here is CASSLSWAEGNTEAFF. The CDR3 DNA follows: TGTGCCAGCAGCTTATCATGGGCGGAGGGGAACACTGAAGCTTTCTTT. The full variable domain, its missing parts supplied by reference TRBV7-9 and TRBJ1-1, is DTGVSQNPRHKITKRGQNVTFRCDPISEHNRLYWYRQTLGQGPEFLTYFQNEAQLEKSRLLSDRFSAERPKGSFSTLEIQRTEQGDSAMYLCASSLSWAEGNTEAFFGQGTRLTVV.

V usage is TRBV28 and J usage is TRBJ2-7; 7 positions agree with TRBD1. V gave up 6 bases and J gave up 3 bases; unmatched junction bases: 11. The CDR3 consists of 15 residues. The germline V gene has CDR1 MDHEN and CDR2 SYDVKM. CDR3 residues: CASRFRDSINYEQYF. CDR3 nucleotides: TGTGCCAGCAGATTCCGGGACAGTATTAACTACGAGCAGTACTTC. The whole variable domain, filled in from reference TRBV28 and TRBJ2-7, reads DVKVTQSSRYLVKRTGEKVFLECVQDMDHENMFWYRQDPGLGLRLIYFSYDVKMKEKGDIPEGYSVSREKKERFSLILESASTNQTSMYLCASRFRDSINYEQYFGPGTRLTVT.

The chain has TRBV28 and TRBJ2-7; D possibly corresponds to TRBD2 (5 bases). Deletions cut 7 bases from V and 6 bases from J, with 22 bases between. Germline V gene lookup returns CDR1 MDHEN and CDR2 SYDVKM. There are 15 residues in the CDR3. As DNA, the CDR3 is TGTGCCAGCACTTTCACCAGGCGGCTAGCATCCGAGCAGTACTTC. As protein: CASTFTRRLASEQYF.

This chain joins TRBV2 and TRBJ2-5, with 14 bases lining up with TRBD2. This CDR3 has 16 residues. Trimming removed 8 bases from V and 5 bases from J; junction bases left unmatched: 10. From germline, CDR1 is SNHLY and CDR2 FYNNEI. CDR3 loop: CASGEGLAGEAETQYF. Written as DNA, the CDR3 is TGTGCCAGCGGCGAGGGACTAGCGGGAGAAGCGGAGACCCAGTACTTC.

The CDR3 is CASSGYRGNTGELFF. For the CDR3, the DNA is TGTGCCAGCAGTGGGTACAGGGGGAACACCGGGGAGCTGTTTTTT. This chain connects TRBV28 to TRBJ2-2; 7 positions agree with TRBD1. Germline CDR1 reads MDHEN; CDR2 reads SYDVKM. Unmatched junction bases numbered 4, after V lost 5 bases and J lost 1 base. There are 15 residues in the CDR3. Filled out from reference TRBV28 and TRBJ2-2, the complete variable domain reads DVKVTQSSRYLVKRTGEKVFLECVQDMDHENMFWYRQDPGLGLRLIYFSYDVKMKEKGDIPEGYSVSREKKERFSLILESASTNQTSMYLCASSGYRGNTGELFFGEGSRLTVL.

This clone was seen only a few times. The chain combines TRBV6-2 or TRBV6-3 with TRBJ1-5; 9 nucleotides agree with TRBD1. Germline V gene data show CDR1 as MNHEY and CDR2 as SVGEGT. This CDR3 spans 15 amino acids. With V trimmed by 5 bases and J by 6 bases, 8 bases remained unmatched. The CDR3 here is CASSRGGQGSQPQHF. The CDR3 bases are TGTGCCAGCAGTCGGGGGGGACAGGGTTCTCAGCCCCAGCATTTT.

The chain combines TRBV4-3 with TRBJ2-7; D gene ambiguous. Trimming took off 0 bases at V and 1 base at J, with 7 bases between the two ends. This CDR3 has 14 amino acids. Germline CDR1 is LGHNA and CDR2 is YSLEER. The CDR3 spells CASSQDRVSYEQYF. The DNA of the CDR3 is TGCGCCAGCAGCCAAGATCGGGTTTCCTACGAGCAGTACTTC.

V and J are TRBV5-1 and TRBJ2-5, with 10 bases identical to TRBD1. V was pared by 7 bases and J by 5 bases, with 17 bases of the junction left unmatched. The CDR3 extends over 17 amino acids. Germline values: CDR1 SGHRS, CDR2 YFSETQ. The CDR3, as DNA: TGCGCCAGCGGTCCGGGACAGGGGAATCCGTCATGGGAGACCCAGTACTTC. Translated, it gives CASGPGQGNPSWETQYF. The full variable domain, in which reference TRBV5-1 and TRBJ2-5 provide the parts outside the CDR3, is KAGVTQTPRYLIKTRGQQVTLSCSPISGHRSVSWYQQTPGQGLQFLFEYFSETQRNKGNFPGRFSGRQFSNSRSEMNVSTLELGDSALYLCASGPGQGNPSWETQYFGPGTRLLVL.

The gene calls are TRBV5-1 and TRBJ2-5, with TRBD1 identical over 9 bases. The CDR3 runs 15 residues. V trimming: 3 bases; J trimming: 1 base; junction bases outside the gene matches: 4. The germline V gene has CDR1 SGHRS and CDR2 YFSETQ. DNA of the CDR3: TGCGCCAGCAGCTCCCAGGGACAGGGCCAAGAGACCCAGTACTTC. This sequence encodes CASSSQGQGQETQYF.

This clone has only a few counts. This chain joins TRBV6-1 and TRBJ2-5; D perhaps matches TRBD1 (7 bases). This CDR3 comprises 14 residues. Deletions cut 3 bases from V and 5 bases from J, with 13 bases between. Germline loops: CDR1 MNHNS, CDR2 SASEGT. The CDR3 nucleotides read TGTGCCAGCAGTGAGGGCAGGGGGAGGGAGACCCAGTACTTC. It specifies CASSEGRGRETQYF.